This TCR beta chain emerged from a study of Graves' ophthalmopathy and Graves' hyperthyroidism. The wider study: Hyperthyroidism was considered stable when no ophthalmopathy appeared within 18 months of follow-up.

A remark on this clonotype: Its antigen is unknown. At one end the junction does not follow the germline gene, possibly because of a read error.

Study-level findings and limits: Blood repertoires reportedly contained most expanded thyroid clonotypes above 0.001 frequency. With around 70% sensitivity and approximately 73% specificity, the model predicted ophthalmopathy progression.

Amplification of the TCR beta CDR3 regions used RNA transcripts (as template). The first round was an RT-PCR with HTBI primers, and the second round was a multiplex PCR. One entry per CDR3 protein results from TCRdb running MiXCR on the multiplex PCR reads. Of around 1,000,000 distinct CDR3 sequences listed, 35% to 40% are singletons. Only newly diagnosed hyperthyroidism patients aged 18 to 65, with under 2 months' duration, were enrolled. This sequence was found in an adult man with Graves' hyperthyroidism. Sequenced sample: peripheral blood or thyroid tissue (not recorded which).

As DNA, the CDR3 is TGTGCCAGCAGCCGACAGACCTACGAGCAGCACTTC. It encodes CASSRQTYEQHF. The chain links TRBV9 to TRBJ2-7, with D possibly TRBD1 on 5 matching bases. Per germline, CDR1 SGDLS and CDR2 YYNGEE. The CDR3 sequence is 12 residues long. The variable domain in full, with the rest retrieved from reference TRBV9 and TRBJ2-7, is DSGVTQTPKHLITATGQRVTLRCSPRSGDLSVYWYQQSLDQGLQFLIQYYNGEERAKGNILERFSAQQFPDLHSELNLSSLELGDSALYFCASSRQTYEQHFGPGTRLTVT.